Presented here are 2 T cell receptor beta chains from one specimen sequenced in a study of cytomegalovirus exposure and HLA in healthy donors (TCRdb year 2017). Library construction relied on the immunoSEQ multiplex PCR assay. For the multiplex PCR, a mixture combining 60 forward primers for TCR Vbeta segments and 13 reverse primers for TCR Jbeta segments was used. This is the immuneACCESS table as TCRdb keeps it, with only in-frame sequences that have V and J called. A part of the clones is gone; compared with another copy, unresolved V genes explain less than half, and the rest is unexplained. Within this sample are some 150,000 clones, with roughly 85% of them counted one time only. Roughly 1.9% of the sample comes from the top ten. Sample: PBMCs. These receptor sequences come from a middle-aged man in good health and CMV-seronegative.

The genes are TRBV19 and TRBJ2-5; D perhaps matches TRBD1 (6 bases). Trimming took off 6 bases at V and 3 bases at J, with 11 bases between the two ends. The V gene's germline CDR1 is LNHDA and CDR2 SQIVND (reference sequence). The CDR3 has 13 amino acids. CDR3 sequence reads: CASSPNREETQYF. The CDR3 DNA reads TGTGCCAGTAGCCCCAACAGGGAAGAGACCCAGTACTTC.

For the CDR3, the DNA is TGTGCCAGCAGTTACTCGGGGGGGGACACCGGGGAGCTGTTTTTT. Encoded protein: CASSYSGGDTGELFF. The chain has TRBV6-6 and TRBJ2-2; TRBD2 matches 7 bases. Germline assignment: CDR1 MNHNY and CDR2 SVGAGI (reference sequence). This CDR3 spans 15 amino acids. With 0 bases clipped from V and 3 bases from J, the junction kept 1 base outside the gene matches.